The next 2 T cell receptor beta chains were all read from a single sample in a study of CD8 T cells in cerebrospinal fluid in Alzheimer's disease. TCRdb reprocessed the 10x single-cell sequencing reads and stores each CDR3 protein as one record, lacking DNA. This sample's clone table lists 600 to 850 distinct CDR3 sequences. Sequencing was carried out using cerebrospinal fluid. The receptors come from a human donor with Alzheimer's disease.

This chain links TRBV20-1 with TRBJ2-5; TCRdb's D gene call, TRBD1, goes unchecked for lack of DNA. This CDR3 is built from 13 residues. Germline CDR1 and CDR2: DFQATT and SNEGSKA (reference sequence). This CDR3 is CSHLGGRGETQYF.

This clonotype is labeled medium-sized (0.01 to 0.1%) based on frequency. V and J are TRBV3-1 and TRBJ1-6; the D gene TCRdb calls, TRBD1, cannot be checked with no DNA. The CDR3 spans 19 residues. Germline lookup yields CDR1 LGHDT and CDR2 YNNKEL (reference sequence). The chain's CDR3 is CASSQRGGGRHSYNSPLHF.